The T cell receptor (beta chain) under discussion was sequenced for a study of T cell clones after liver transplantation. On the study more broadly: Until 12-24 months post-transplant, subjects got standard immunosuppression and no induction. Findings and limits, study-wide: Low donor cell numbers restricted donor-reactive repertoire measurement in a couple of subjects.

Concerning this clone itself: The antigen is not known.

Only in-frame clones appear in the TCRdb table, and some are missing; sequencing was by immunoSEQ multiplex PCR. The sample contains about 120,000 clones, roughly nine tenths of which appear only once. There are 13 residues in the CDR3. The germline V gene encodes CDR1 SQVTM and CDR2 ANQGSEA. V shed 5 bases and J shed 6 bases, with 17 bases lying between them. The chain combines TRBV29-1 with TRBJ2-7; D uncertain. The source was CD4+ T cells from blood, collected 12 months after liver transplant. The receptor was derived from a human patient who received a liver transplant. Some of the T cells might come from the graft donor. The CDR3 coding sequence is TGCAGCGTTCTGGCGACCGGGTCCGCCGAGCAGTACTTC. This sequence encodes CSVLATGSAEQYF.